This entry lists 26 T cell receptor beta chains sequenced from one sample in a study of shared clonotypes between healthy human individuals. Only in-frame clones appear in the TCRdb table, and some are missing; sequencing was by immunoSEQ multiplex PCR. The sample consists of about 1 million clones, 70% to 80% of them appearing once. The sample comprised memory CD4+ T cells sorted from blood. The subset denotes: CD45RA-negative fraction. These receptors originate from a man aged 18 to 30 in good health.

This clone came up many times. This rearrangement joins TRBV19 to TRBJ2-2; D is unclear. CDR3 size: 13 residues. V was shortened by 4 bases and J by 4 bases, with 7 bases between the two germline ends. The V gene's germline CDR1 is LNHDA and CDR2 SQIVND (reference sequence). CDR3 DNA: TGTGCCAGTAGTACACTCCTCACCGGGGAGCTGTTTTTT. Protein product: CASSTLLTGELFF.

The rearrangement joins TRBV28 to TRBJ1-1; D is unclear. This CDR3 comprises 14 residues. Deletions cut 4 bases from V and 0 bases from J, with 9 bases between. The germline gives CDR1 MDHEN, CDR2 SYDVKM. DNA of the CDR3: TGTGCCAGCAGTTCCCTGACCATGAACACTGAAGCTTTCTTT. As protein: CASSSLTMNTEAFF. The whole variable domain, filled in from reference TRBV28 and TRBJ1-1, reads DVKVTQSSRYLVKRTGEKVFLECVQDMDHENMFWYRQDPGLGLRLIYFSYDVKMKEKGDIPEGYSVSREKKERFSLILESASTNQTSMYLCASSSLTMNTEAFFGQGTRLTVV.

Note on this clone: The sample carries other DNA sequences with the same CDR3. The rearrangement joins TRBV6-5 to TRBJ2-7; possible D gene TRBD1, 6 bases. CDR3 length: 11 residues. Trimming pared 6 bases from V and 4 bases from J, leaving 7 bases between. Per the germline V gene, CDR1 is MNHEY and CDR2 is SVGAGI. The CDR3 region has the DNA TGTGCCAGCAGAAGGGGGTACGAGCAGTACTTC. Translation gives CASRRGYEQYF.

This chain joins TRBV5-4 and TRBJ2-3, with D perhaps TRBD2 (6 bases). Germline V gives CDR1 SGHNT, CDR2 YYREEE (reference sequence). The CDR3 has 16 amino acids. V lost 5 bases, J lost 3 bases, and 19 bases lay in between. CDR3: CASRGEPGLATDTQYF. The CDR3 nucleotides are TGTGCCAGCAGGGGGGAACCGGGGCTAGCGACAGATACGCAGTATTTT.

The chain uses TRBV5-1 and TRBJ1-6; D unclear. Between the trimmed V and J ends, which lost 0 bases and 0 bases, there was a span of 13 bases. The CDR3 contains 18 residues. CDR1 and CDR2 from the germline V gene are SGHRS and YFSETQ. CDR3 bases: TGCGCCAGCAGCTTGGACTCGGGCAAGAGCTCCTATAATTCACCCCTCCACTTT. It specifies CASSLDSGKSSYNSPLHF.

The chain carries TRBV5-1 and TRBJ2-3; no firm D call. V was shortened by 4 bases and J by 2 bases, with 17 bases between the two germline ends. Germline V gene sequence: CDR1 SGHRS, CDR2 YFSETQ. The CDR3 length is 16 residues. DNA of the CDR3: TGCGCCAGCAGCCGGCCGGAGAGTCACGTCACAGATACGCAGTATTTT. It encodes CASSRPESHVTDTQYF.

The chain has TRBV18 and TRBJ1-4; weak D call: TRBD1 (5 bases). The V and J ends lost 3 bases and 7 bases respectively, with 9 bases between them. CDR1 is KGHSH and CDR2 is LQKENI in the germline V gene. This CDR3 comprises 13 residues. The CDR3 loop is CASSPGQTEKLFF. The DNA of the CDR3 is TGTGCCAGCTCACCCGGACAAACTGAAAAACTGTTTTTT.

As for this clone: Other nucleotide sequences from this sample produce the same CDR3. V usage is TRBV18 and J usage is TRBJ2-1; TRBD2 is a possible D gene (5 bases). The CDR3 is 13 residues long. Germline CDR1 KGHSH, CDR2 LQKENI. Trimming pared 1 base from V and 5 bases from J, leaving 6 bases between. The CDR3 sequence: CASSPRLNNEQFF. As DNA, the CDR3 is TGTGCCAGCTCACCACGACTAAACAATGAGCAGTTCTTC.

The chain carries TRBV6-6 and TRBJ1-1; D unclear. This CDR3 spans 15 amino acids. The germline CDR1 and CDR2 sequences are MNHNY and SVGAGI (reference sequence). V was shortened by 6 bases and J by 4 bases, with 18 bases between the two germline ends. CDR3 DNA: TGTGCCAGCAGGCTCCCGGGCACCAGCAGCACTGAAGCTTTCTTT. Translated, it gives CASRLPGTSSTEAFF.

The rearrangement joins TRBV7-2 to TRBJ2-5; no clear D gene. The CDR3 runs 12 residues. Trimming stripped 0 bases from V and 5 bases from J, with 4 bases between. Germline loops: CDR1 SGHTA, CDR2 FQGNSA. In DNA, the CDR3 is TGTGCCAGCAGCTTAGCAATCGAGACCCAGTACTTC. This codes for CASSLAIETQYF.

The chain couples TRBV7-2 to TRBJ2-3; the D is unclear. Deletions cut 4 bases from V and 2 bases from J, with 10 bases between. Germline V lookup: CDR1 SGHTA, CDR2 FQGNSA. The CDR3 contains 14 residues. CDR3 region: CASSSLVPTDTQYF. For the CDR3, the DNA is TGTGCCAGCAGCTCGCTAGTCCCCACAGATACGCAGTATTTT.

A word on this clone: This sample includes further DNA sequences coding for the same CDR3. The chain couples TRBV5-6 to TRBJ2-5; D is possibly TRBD2 (6 bases). CDR3 size: 13 residues. Trimming removed 0 bases from V and 5 bases from J, with 8 bases in between. Looked up from germline, CDR1 is SGHDT and CDR2 is YYEEEE. CDR3 amino acids: CASSLAGRETQYF. CDR3 in DNA: TGTGCCAGCAGCTTGGCTGGGAGGGAGACCCAGTACTTC.

The chain joins TRBV11-2 to TRBJ1-3; D is undetermined. Germline-derived CDR1 and CDR2 are SGHAT and FQNNGV. There are 13 residues in the CDR3. Trimming took 5 bases from V and 0 from J, leaving 5 bases between them. CDR3 in DNA: TGTGCCAGCAGCGGGAGCTCTGGAAACACCATATATTTT. Its translation is CASSGSSGNTIYF.

This sequence joins TRBV30 and TRBJ1-1, with 7 bases matching TRBD1. The germline gives CDR1 GTSNPN, CDR2 SVGIG (reference sequence). The CDR3 runs to 12 residues. V lost 5 bases, J lost 4 bases, and 4 bases stayed unmatched. The CDR3 DNA sequence: TGTGCCTGGGACAGGGTAGGCACTGAAGCTTTCTTT. It specifies CAWDRVGTEAFF.

The genes are TRBV7-8 and TRBJ1-3; tentatively, D is TRBD1 (6 bases). Germline CDR1 SGHVS, CDR2 FQNEAQ. The CDR3 spans 12 residues. The V end lost 5 bases, the J end lost 8 bases, and 10 bases lay between the germline ends. CDR3 region: CASSQQGYTIYF. The CDR3 region has the DNA TGTGCCAGCAGCCAACAGGGCTACACCATATATTTT.

There are a few counts of this clone. The genes are TRBV30 and TRBJ1-5; D possibly corresponds to TRBD1 (5 bases). The germline CDR1 and CDR2 sequences are GTSNPN and SVGIG (reference sequence). CDR3 length: 13 residues. Trimming left V 2 bases short and J 6 bases short, with 11 bases between. Written as DNA, the CDR3 is TGTGCCTGGAGTAAGGAAGGGGCTCAGCCCCAGCATTTT. It translates to CAWSKEGAQPQHF.

The V and J genes are TRBV2 and TRBJ2-7; D might be TRBD1 (5 bases). V shed 7 bases and J shed 3 bases, with 13 bases lying between them. Germline-derived CDR1 and CDR2 are SNHLY and FYNNEI. This CDR3 has 13 residues. CDR3: CASKWGEVYEQYF. The CDR3 DNA reads TGTGCCAGCAAGTGGGGCGAGGTCTACGAGCAGTACTTC.

As regards this clone: A much larger clone sits a single nucleotide away, making a read error possible. The V gene is TRBV7-2, the J gene TRBJ2-5; 11 bases are a match to TRBD1. The length of the CDR3 is 14 residues. CDR1 and CDR2 (germline): SGHTA, FQGNSA. J was trimmed by 5 bases and V by 5 bases; bases with no gene match: 4. CDR3 bases: TGTGCCAGCAGCCCGGACAGGGGGCAGGAGACCCAGTACTTC. The encoded protein is CASSPDRGQETQYF. Supplemented by reference TRBV7-2 and TRBJ2-5, the full variable domain reads GAGVSQSPSNKVTEKGKDVELRCDPISGHTALYWYRQSLGQGLEFLIYFQGNSAPDKSGLPSDRFSAERTGGSVSTLTIQRTQQEDSAVYLCASSPDRGQETQYFGPGTRLLVL.

The V gene is TRBV6-5, the J gene TRBJ1-2; possible D gene TRBD1, 5 bases. Germline V CDR1 and CDR2: MNHEY, SVGAGI. Deletions cut 5 bases from V and 2 bases from J, with 9 bases between. The CDR3 is 13 residues long. This chain's CDR3 is CASSGQQNYGYTF. The CDR3 DNA reads TGTGCCAGCAGTGGACAACAGAACTATGGCTACACCTTC.

This sequence joins TRBV10-1 and TRBJ1-3, with TRBD1 matching over 8 bases. This CDR3 has 19 residues. J lost 0 bases, V lost 3 bases, and 13 bases had no gene match. Per germline, CDR1 WNHNN and CDR2 SYGVQD (reference sequence). CDR3 amino acids: CASSEYRLDRVLSGNTIYF. CDR3 DNA sequence: TGCGCCAGCAGTGAATACCGACTGGACAGGGTCCTCTCTGGAAACACCATATATTTT.

J is TRBJ1-1 and V is TRBV18, with D unresolved. V was clipped by 6 bases and J by 1 base, with 12 bases between them. The CDR3 sequence is 14 residues long. CDR1 and CDR2 from the germline V gene are KGHSH and LQKENI. CDR3 sequence: CASSPNGPNTEAFF. CDR3 DNA sequence: TGTGCCAGCTCGCCTAACGGGCCGAACACTGAAGCTTTCTTT.

The V and J genes are TRBV4-3 and TRBJ2-6, with D maybe TRBD1 (6 bases). V lost 5 bases to trimming and J lost 0 bases, with 14 bases between them. The germline CDR1 and CDR2 sequences are LGHNA and YSLEER. This CDR3 has 17 residues. CDR3 sequence reads: CASSFRTVGSGANVLTF. The CDR3 nucleotides read TGCGCCAGCAGCTTCCGGACAGTCGGCTCTGGGGCCAACGTCCTGACTTTC.

This clone was picked up a small number of times. The rearrangement joins TRBV18 to TRBJ1-6, with D maybe TRBD1 (5 bases). With 0 bases removed from V and 10 bases from J, the gap between germline ends came to 7 bases. The CDR3 runs 13 residues. The germline V gene has CDR1 KGHSH and CDR2 LQKENI. The CDR3: CASSPPGPSPLHF. The CDR3, as DNA: TGTGCCAGCTCACCACCGGGACCCTCACCCCTCCACTTT.

V gene TRBV25-1 combines with J gene TRBJ2-7, with D unresolved. The CDR3 spans 11 residues. V was pared by 4 bases and J by 4 bases, with 5 bases between. From germline, CDR1 is MGHDK and CDR2 SYGVNS. The CDR3 region is CASSVQYEQYF. The CDR3 DNA is TGTGCCAGCAGTGTTCAATACGAGCAGTACTTC.

This clone was picked up one time. J is TRBJ1-2 and V is TRBV11-2; TRBD1 aligns across 7 bases. Looked up from germline, CDR1 is SGHAT and CDR2 is FQNNGV. The CDR3 sequence is 15 residues long. V gave up 4 bases and J gave up 4 bases; unmatched junction bases: 9. CDR3 amino acids: CASSSPRGESYGYTF. CDR3 nucleotide sequence: TGTGCCAGCAGCTCCCCCAGGGGGGAGAGCTATGGCTACACCTTC.

J is TRBJ1-3 and V is TRBV9; no clear D gene. The CDR3 runs to 14 residues. CDR1 SGDLS and CDR2 YYNGEE come from the germline V gene. The V end lost 4 bases, the J end lost 0 bases, and 8 bases lay between the germline ends. CDR3 coding DNA: TGTGCCAGCAGCCCGCAGAGCTCTGGAAACACCATATATTTT. Translation: CASSPQSSGNTIYF.